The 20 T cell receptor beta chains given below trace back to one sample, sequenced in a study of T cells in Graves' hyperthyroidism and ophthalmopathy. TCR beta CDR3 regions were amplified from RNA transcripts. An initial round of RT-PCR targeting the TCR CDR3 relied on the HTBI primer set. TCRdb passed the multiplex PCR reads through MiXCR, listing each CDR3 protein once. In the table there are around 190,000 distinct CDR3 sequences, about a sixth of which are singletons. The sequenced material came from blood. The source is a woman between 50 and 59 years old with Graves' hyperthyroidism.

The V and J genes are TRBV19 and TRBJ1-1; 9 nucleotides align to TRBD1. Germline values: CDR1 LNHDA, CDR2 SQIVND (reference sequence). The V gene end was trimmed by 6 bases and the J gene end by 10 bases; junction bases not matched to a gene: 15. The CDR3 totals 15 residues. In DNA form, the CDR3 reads TGTGCCAGTAGAGGACAGGGGCCCCTCATGGTTGGAGCTTTCTTT. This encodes CASRGQGPLMVGAFF.

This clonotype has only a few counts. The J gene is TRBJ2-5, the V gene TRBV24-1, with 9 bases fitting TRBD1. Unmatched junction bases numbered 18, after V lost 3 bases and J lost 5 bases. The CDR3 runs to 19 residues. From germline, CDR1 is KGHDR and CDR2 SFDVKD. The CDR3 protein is CATSDPGTGRVQISETQYF. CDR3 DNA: TGTGCCACCAGTGATCCCGGGACAGGGCGGGTACAAATTTCGGAGACCCAGTACTTC.

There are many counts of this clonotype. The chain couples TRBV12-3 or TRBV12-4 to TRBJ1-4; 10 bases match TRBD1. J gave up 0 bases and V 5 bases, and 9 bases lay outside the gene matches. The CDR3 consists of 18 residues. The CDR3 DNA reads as TGTGCCAGCAGTCGGCGGGACAGGGGATATTCAACTAATGAAAAACTGTTTTTT. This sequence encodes CASSRRDRGYSTNEKLFF.

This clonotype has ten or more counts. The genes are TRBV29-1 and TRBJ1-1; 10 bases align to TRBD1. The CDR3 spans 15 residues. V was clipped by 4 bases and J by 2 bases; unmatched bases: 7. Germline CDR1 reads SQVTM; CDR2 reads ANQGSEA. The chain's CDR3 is CSVGDRGIQNTEAFF. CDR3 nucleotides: TGCAGCGTTGGGGACAGGGGAATTCAAAACACTGAAGCTTTCTTT. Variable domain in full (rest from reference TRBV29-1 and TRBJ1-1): SAVISQKPSRDICQRGTSLTIQCQVDSQVTMMFWYRQQPGQSLTLIATANQGSEATYESGFVIDKFPISRPNLTFSTLTVSNMSPEDSSIYLCSVGDRGIQNTEAFFGQGTRLTVV.

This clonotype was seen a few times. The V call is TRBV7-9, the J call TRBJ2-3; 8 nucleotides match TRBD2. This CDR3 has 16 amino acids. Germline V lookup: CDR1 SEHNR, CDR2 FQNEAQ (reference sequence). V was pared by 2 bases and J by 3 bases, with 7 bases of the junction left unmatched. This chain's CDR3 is CASSLWVSGITDTQYF. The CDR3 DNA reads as TGTGCCAGCAGCTTATGGGTTAGCGGGATAACAGATACGCAGTATTTT.

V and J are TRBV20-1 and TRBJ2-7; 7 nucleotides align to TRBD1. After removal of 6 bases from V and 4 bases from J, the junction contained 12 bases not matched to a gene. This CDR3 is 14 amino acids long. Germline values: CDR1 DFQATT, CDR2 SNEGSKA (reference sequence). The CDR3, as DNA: TGCAGTGCCACGACAGGGACCCTTACTTACGAGCAGTACTTC. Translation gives CSATTGTLTYEQYF.

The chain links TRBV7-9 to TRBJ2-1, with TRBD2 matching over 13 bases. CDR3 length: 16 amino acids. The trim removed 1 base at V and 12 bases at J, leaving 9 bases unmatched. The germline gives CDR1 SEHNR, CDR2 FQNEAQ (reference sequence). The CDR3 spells CASSLESLAGGPGQFF. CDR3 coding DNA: TGTGCCAGCAGCTTAGAGTCACTAGCGGGAGGGCCGGGGCAGTTCTTC.

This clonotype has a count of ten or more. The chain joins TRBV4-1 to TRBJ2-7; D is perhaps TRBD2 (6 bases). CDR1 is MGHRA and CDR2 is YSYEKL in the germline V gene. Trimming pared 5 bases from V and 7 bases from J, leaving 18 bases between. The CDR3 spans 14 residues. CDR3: CASSYRERSLEQYF. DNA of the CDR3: TGCGCCAGCAGCTATCGGGAGAGGTCCCTAGAGCAGTACTTC.

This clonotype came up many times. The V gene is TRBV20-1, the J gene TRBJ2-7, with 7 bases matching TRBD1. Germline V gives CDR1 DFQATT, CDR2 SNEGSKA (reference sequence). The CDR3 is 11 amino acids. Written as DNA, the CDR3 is TGCAGCCAGGGGGATTACGACGAGCAGTACTTC. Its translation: CSQGDYDEQYF.

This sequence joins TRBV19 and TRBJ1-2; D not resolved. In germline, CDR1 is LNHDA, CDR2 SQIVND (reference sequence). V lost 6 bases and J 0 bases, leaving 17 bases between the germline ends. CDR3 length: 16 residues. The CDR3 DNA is TGTGCCAGTAGCCTACTCGACCGAAGTCCTAACTATGGCTACACCTTC. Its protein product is CASSLLDRSPNYGYTF.

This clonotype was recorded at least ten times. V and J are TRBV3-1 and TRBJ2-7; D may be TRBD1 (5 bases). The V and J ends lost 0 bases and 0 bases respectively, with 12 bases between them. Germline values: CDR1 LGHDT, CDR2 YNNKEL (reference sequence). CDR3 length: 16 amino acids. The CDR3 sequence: CASSQEAPTVSYEQYF. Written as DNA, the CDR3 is TGTGCCAGCAGCCAAGAGGCCCCGACAGTCTCCTACGAGCAGTACTTC.

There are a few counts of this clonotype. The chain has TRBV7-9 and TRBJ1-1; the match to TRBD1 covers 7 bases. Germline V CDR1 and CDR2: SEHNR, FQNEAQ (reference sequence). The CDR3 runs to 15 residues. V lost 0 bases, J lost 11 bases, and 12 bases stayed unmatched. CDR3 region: CASSLARGQGLWAFF. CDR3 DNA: TGTGCCAGCAGCTTAGCAAGGGGGCAGGGATTGTGGGCTTTCTTT.

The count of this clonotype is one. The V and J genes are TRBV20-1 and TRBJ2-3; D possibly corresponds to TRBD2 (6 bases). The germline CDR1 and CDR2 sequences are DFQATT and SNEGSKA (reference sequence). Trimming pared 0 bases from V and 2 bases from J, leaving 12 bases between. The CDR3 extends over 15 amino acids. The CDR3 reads CSARDGGRTTDTQYF. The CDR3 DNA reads TGCAGTGCTAGAGATGGGGGGAGAACCACAGATACGCAGTATTTT.

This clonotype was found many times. CDR3: CASGQGPSYEQYF. CDR3 coding DNA: TGCGCCAGCGGACAGGGGCCCTCTTACGAGCAGTACTTC. The chain carries TRBV5-1 and TRBJ2-7, with 9 bases aligning to TRBD1. The ends lost 7 bases at V and 4 bases at J; junction bases unmatched: 6. The germline V gene has CDR1 SGHRS and CDR2 YFSETQ. This CDR3 region has 13 residues.

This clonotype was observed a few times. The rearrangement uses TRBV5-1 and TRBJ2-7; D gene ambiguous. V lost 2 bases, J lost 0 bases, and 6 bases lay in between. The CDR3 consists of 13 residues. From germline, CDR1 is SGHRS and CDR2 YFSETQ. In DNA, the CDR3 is TGCGCCAGCAGCTTAACCCGCTCCTACGAGCAGTACTTC. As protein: CASSLTRSYEQYF.

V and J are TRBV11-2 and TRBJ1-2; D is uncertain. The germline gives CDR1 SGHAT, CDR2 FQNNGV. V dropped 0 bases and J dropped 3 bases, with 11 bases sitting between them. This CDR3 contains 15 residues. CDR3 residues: CASSLDGGLYYGYTF. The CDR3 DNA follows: TGTGCCAGCAGCTTAGACGGAGGCCTGTACTATGGCTACACCTTC.

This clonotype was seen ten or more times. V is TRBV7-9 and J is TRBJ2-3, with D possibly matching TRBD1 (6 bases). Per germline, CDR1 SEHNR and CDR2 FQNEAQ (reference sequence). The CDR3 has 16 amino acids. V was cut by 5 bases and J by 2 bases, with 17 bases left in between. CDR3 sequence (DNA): TGTGCCAGCAGCACGAACAGGGTCCCCTCCACAGATACGCAGTATTTT. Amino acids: CASSTNRVPSTDTQYF.

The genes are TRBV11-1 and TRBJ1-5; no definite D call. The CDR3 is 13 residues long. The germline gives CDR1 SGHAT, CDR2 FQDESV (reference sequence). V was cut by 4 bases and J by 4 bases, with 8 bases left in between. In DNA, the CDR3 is TGTGCCAGCAGCTCTCTGGGAAATCAGCCCCAGCATTTT. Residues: CASSSLGNQPQHF.

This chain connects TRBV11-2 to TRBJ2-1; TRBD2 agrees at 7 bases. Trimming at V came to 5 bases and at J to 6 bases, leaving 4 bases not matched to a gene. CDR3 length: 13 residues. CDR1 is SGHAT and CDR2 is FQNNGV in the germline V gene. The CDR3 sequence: CASSTTSLNEQFF. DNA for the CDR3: TGTGCCAGCAGCACGACTAGCCTCAATGAGCAGTTCTTC. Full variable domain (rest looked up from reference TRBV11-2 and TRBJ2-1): EAGVAQSPRYKIIEKRQSVAFWCNPISGHATLYWYQQILGQGPKLLIQFQNNGVVDDSQLPKDRFSAERLKGVDSTLKIQPAKLEDSAVYLCASSTTSLNEQFFGPGTRLTVL.

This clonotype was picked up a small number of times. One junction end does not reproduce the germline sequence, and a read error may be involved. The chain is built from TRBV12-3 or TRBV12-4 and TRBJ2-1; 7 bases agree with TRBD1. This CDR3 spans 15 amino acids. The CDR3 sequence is CASSTTGSSYNEQSF. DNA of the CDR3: TGTGCCAGCAGTACGACAGGGAGCTCCTACAATGAGCAGTCCTTC.